The clone carrying this T cell receptor beta chain was picked up a small number of times. Its antigen is unknown. The data were obtained in a study of T-cell reconstitution after alpha-beta-depleted transplantation in children. Study-wide results and limits: T-cell numbers and diversity, one year after transplant, stemmed largely from T cells that were newly produced. At around two months after transplant, the alpha-beta T cells were reportedly derived from several hundred expanded clones that came from non-depleted graft cells.

This CDR3 spans 18 amino acids. Per germline, CDR1 ENHRY and CDR2 SYGVKD. V lost 1 base and J lost 1; bases outside the gene matches: 9. The TCRbeta library was prepared with unique molecular identifiers. MiXCR was run by TCRdb on the PCR reads, yielding one entry per CDR3 protein. Of 500,000 to 650,000 distinct CDR3 sequences listed, 10% to 15% were seen once; the top ten hold about 2%. The TCR sequence derives from a male patient younger than 18 who had a stem cell transplant for acute myeloid leukemia, so the T cells may come from the graft donor. This rearrangement joins TRBV10-3 to TRBJ2-3; 9 bases agree with TRBD1. Here the sequenced sample was PBMCs, mostly from graft donor cells, taken 360 days after TCRalphabeta/CD19-depleted stem cell transplant. DNA for the CDR3: TGTGCCATCAGTGAGTTTTCCGGGACAGGGTTCGGCACAGATACGCAGTATTTT. Amino acid sequence: CAISEFSGTGFGTDTQYF.